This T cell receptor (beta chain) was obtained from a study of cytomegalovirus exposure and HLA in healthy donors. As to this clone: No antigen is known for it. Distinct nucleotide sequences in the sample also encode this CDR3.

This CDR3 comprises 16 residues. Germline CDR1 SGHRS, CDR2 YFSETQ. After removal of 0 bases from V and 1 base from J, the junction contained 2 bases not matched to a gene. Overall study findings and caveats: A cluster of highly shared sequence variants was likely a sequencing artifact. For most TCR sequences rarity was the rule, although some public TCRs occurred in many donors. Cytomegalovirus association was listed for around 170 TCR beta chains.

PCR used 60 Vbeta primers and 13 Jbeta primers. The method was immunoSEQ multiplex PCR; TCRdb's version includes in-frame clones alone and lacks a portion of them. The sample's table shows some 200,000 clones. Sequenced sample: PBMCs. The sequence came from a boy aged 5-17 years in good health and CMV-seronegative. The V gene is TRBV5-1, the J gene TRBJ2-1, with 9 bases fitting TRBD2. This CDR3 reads CASSLVAGGSYNEQFF. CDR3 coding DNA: TGCGCCAGCAGCTTGGTGGCGGGGGGGTCCTACAATGAGCAGTTCTTC.